Described below is a single T cell receptor beta chain sequence and its context. The record originates from a study of technical replicates of blood from a few donors. The CDR3 consists of 16 residues. The V and J ends lost 1 base and 5 bases respectively, with 18 bases between them. Germline V gene data show CDR1 as SGHRS and CDR2 as YFSETQ. Profiled with immunoSEQ multiplex PCR; TCRdb holds only in-frame clones, not every one. The data contain about 100,000 clones, more than 90% of them singletons. The sequenced sample was T cells isolated from PBMCs. V gene TRBV5-1 combines with J gene TRBJ2-5, with D possibly TRBD2 on 7 matching bases. This receptor was identified in a human donor in good health. The CDR3 sequence: CASSLSGGASGETQYF. DNA of the CDR3: TGCGCCAGCAGCTTGAGTGGGGGGGCCTCCGGGGAGACCCAGTACTTC. The full variable domain, rest sourced from reference TRBV5-1 and TRBJ2-5, is KAGVTQTPRYLIKTRGQQVTLSCSPISGHRSVSWYQQTPGQGLQFLFEYFSETQRNKGNFPGRFSGRQFSNSRSEMNVSTLELGDSALYLCASSLSGGASGETQYFGPGTRLLVL.